This note documents a single TCR beta chain sequence. Its antigen specificity is not known. No quality values exist for individual bases; no much larger clone is one base distant. This specimen comes from a study of cytomegalovirus exposure and HLA in healthy donors listed by TCRdb under 2017. General notes on the study: An earlier analysis of some 600 of the donors reported 276 Gb of sequence data and 117 million unique TCR beta sequences obtained from about 200 million T cells. An early release covering over 500 HLA-typed donors comprised about 300 gigabases of sequencing data and 65 million to 100 million unique TCR sequences. Of the 350 to 400 genotyped donors, about 80% fell in the genetic ancestry cluster associated with self-reported Caucasian donors. The aim of the study was to test whether cataloging public T cell receptors could identify signatures of past pathogen exposure. The T cell repertoires of 700 or so subjects were profiled by immunosequencing and related to cytomegalovirus serostatus. Along with the roughly 610-subject first cohort, a separate validation cohort of over a hundred different subjects was used. To predict cytomegalovirus infection status, the study brought together high-throughput TCR immunosequencing, statistical association of individual TCRs with disease status, and machine learning. To study patterns of TCR occurrence, a later analysis re-analyzed previously published TCR beta repertoires from under 750 donors and added high-resolution HLA genotyping. In the later analysis, no new phenotypic data were used to find candidate immune exposures; instead, reliance was placed on TCR beta sequences and their occurrence across donors. An earlier analysis of some 500 of the donors applied high-throughput TCR beta sequencing to assess whether each TCR beta V gene segment acted as functional or pseudogenic. Donor age, sex, ethnicity and CMV serostatus were collected together with the repertoire data. Genome-wide SNP genotypes for about 65% of the 666 donors were used in a later genetic analysis, which treated that subset as a discovery cohort. All discovery cohort repertoires had been generated on a single sequencing platform. Both class I and class II loci were covered by HLA typing, at four-digit resolution. The number of donors typed differed by locus, with roughly 620-630 for A, B, C, DRB1 and DQB1, roughly 520 for DQA1, 606 for DPA1, and under 490 for DPB1. Several DR-DQ haplotypes were treated as single units for association and clustering because of strong linkage in the cohort. Among a few hundred genotyped donors of the cohort, an average of 235,054 unique TCR beta nucleotide sequences were sequenced per donor, 15% to 20% of them non-productive. Overall study outcomes, separate from this receptor: Sequencing depth was assumed to be roughly uniform across donors in the presence/absence analyses, though that assumption may not hold. In vitro tests confirmed that three of the cytomegalovirus-associated TCR beta chains recognize cytomegalovirus antigens. An association between a missense DCLRE1C variant and V-gene and J-gene trimming of TCR beta chains was found in a later genetic analysis and replicated in an independent cohort. In a later analysis, TCR association rates were found to vary across HLA loci, with the most associated TCRs seen for DRB1 alleles and the fewest for HLA-C alleles. For the cohort, immune exposure information was limited to CMV serostatus. In a later genetic analysis, fewer N-insertions in productive TCRs were reported among donors in an Asian-associated ancestry cluster than the roughly 640-donor mean. A cluster of highly shared sequence variants was judged likely to represent a technical artifact of the sequencing pipeline. Strong co-occurrence of HLA alleles, especially DR and DQ, made assigning TCR associations to individual alleles difficult. It was suggested by the authors that the approach could potentially be generalized to other disease states and immunological phenotypes. The classifier was reported to diagnose cytomegalovirus status with high specificity and sensitivity in both the original cohort and the validation cohort. The study listed 150 to 200 TCR beta chains as associated with cytomegalovirus. An earlier analysis of approximately 600 of the donors showed that most TCR beta V segments appeared in productive rearrangements either about 90% or about 30% of the time, which broadly matched IMGT annotations. Correlated functional status among segregating V segments might be attributable to linkage disequilibrium, but an unknown experimental factor could not be ruled out. A further reported finding was that TCR beta sequences accurately predicted the HLA-A and HLA-B alleles for most subjects in the first cohort. Only TCR beta chains were sequenced in this cohort, and the absence of alpha or paired-chain data limited detectable features. Most TCR sequences were observed very rarely across donors, whereas some public TCRs were present in many individuals. A later analysis reported that several top co-occurrence clusters appeared linked to parvovirus B19, influenza, CMV and Epstein-Barr virus. About 17 rarely observed V segments, including chromosome 9 orphons, were excluded from the earlier analysis of about 500 of the donors because counts were too low. Because HLA typing was unavailable for some donors at each locus, only the typed subset was used in association tests. In a later analysis, some 18,000 TCR beta sequences were associated with specific HLA alleles at a false discovery rate of 0.05. A later analysis found that HLA-associated TCR beta chains were more clonally expanded and had lower generation probabilities than equally common non-associated chains. According to a later analysis, most CMV-associated TCR beta chains appeared to be HLA-restricted, and the HLA associations seemed to be driven largely by CMV exposure. The 87-base-pair reads could not distinguish some IMGT-functional V segments, including TRBV6-2 and TRBV6-3, so those segments were excluded.

The cohort consisted of some 730 healthy bone marrow donors. At the time of sampling, every cohort member was nominally healthy, though immune exposures that went unrecorded were likely present. The donor was CMV seronegative and was included in the group of a few hundred seronegative cohort members. Each donor provided a peripheral blood sample, and peripheral blood mononuclear cells were used for TCR beta sequencing. Genomic DNA was extracted from the blood cell samples with the Qiagen DNeasy Blood Extraction Kit. Sequences SGHVS (CDR1) and FQNEAQ (CDR2) are obtained from the germline V gene. V and J lose 6 bases and 2 bases, and a span of 13 bases separates them. The CDR3 measures 15 amino acids from cysteine to phenylalanine. The sequence is cut down to CDR3 DNA, 45 bases in frame from base 1. Library preparation used the immunoSEQ multiplex PCR assay. For the multiplex PCR, a mixture combining 60 forward primers for TCR Vbeta segments and 13 reverse primers for TCR Jbeta segments was used. Amplification of the CDR3 region of rearranged TCR beta genes was performed with a multiplex PCR assay on genomic DNA. The Illumina HiSeq System was used to sequence the amplified TCR beta libraries as 87-base-pair reads. Concerning the study's data processing: Across the 500 to 700 repertoires, a later analysis counted 78 million or so unique TCR beta chains, 8.5 million to 12 million of which were shared by at least two donors. To remove PCR and sequencing errors, raw reads were error-corrected and collapsed into unique sequences using a nearest-neighbor algorithm that merged closely related sequences. To assign V, D and J gene segments, CDR3 sequences were aligned to IMGT reference sequences. For a sequence to be retained, at least a six-nucleotide match to both a V gene segment and a J gene segment was required. Rearrangements were classified as productive when the CDR3 lacked stop codons and remained in frame with V and J, and all other rearrangements were classified as non-productive. CDR3 was defined by IMGT convention, running from the second conserved V-encoded cysteine to the conserved J-encoded phenylalanine. Sequences without an unambiguous match to a single V gene segment were excluded from the earlier analysis of about 600 of the donors. An earlier analysis of about 590 of the donors classified V segments as functional when productive rearrangements were above 56.7% and as segregating when the standard deviation between donors was above 5%. A statistical classification framework was developed to diagnose cytomegalovirus status using the catalog of TCR beta chain sequences. In a later analysis, TCR nucleotide sequences were compared against IMGT/GENE-DB human TR gene sequences so that V and J genes could be assigned. In a later analysis, CDR3 sequences and most-parsimonious VDJ recombination scenarios were assigned using the TCRdist pipeline. In a later analysis, each TCR beta chain was defined by its CDR3 amino acid sequence together with its V-gene family, and reads lacking a unique V-gene family were excluded. To address suspected cross-contamination and a sequencing artifact, a later analysis removed over 500 highly shared, low-generation-probability nucleotide sequences. For each public chain, a later analysis derived a clonal expansion index from normalized ranks of inferred template counts within each repertoire. In a later analysis, generation probabilities were computed using a VDJ recombination model fitted to out-of-frame rearrangements, and the results were checked against IGoR. In a later analysis, hypergeometric tests were used to score TCR-TCR, TCR-HLA and TCR-CMV co-occurrence, with a repertoire-size bias correction applied to TCR pairs. In a later analysis, false discovery rates were estimated by permuting HLA or CMV assignments 20 times. In a later analysis, co-occurring TCRs were grouped with DBSCAN, and TCRdist sequence similarity was added when clustering was performed within HLA-allele-positive subsets. Co-occurrence clustering excluded repertoires with fewer than 30,000 or more than 120,000 public chains, plus five with anomalous nucleotide sharing. TCRdb's version of the immuneACCESS table is confined to in-frame rearrangements and falls short of the full clone set. An unresolved V gene accounts for under half of the shortfall where checked; the remainder is of unknown origin. V and J calls and clone size are given by that table; D and trimming were obtained from the DNA. The sample yields 100,000 to 140,000 clones; over 70% were counted once. The ten largest clones represent around 2% of the sample.

This receptor was identified in a man aged 30 to 39 in good health and CMV-seronegative. The sequence joins TRBV7-8 to TRBJ1-4; 5 matching bases give a weak D call of TRBD1. The sequencing sample was made of PBMCs. The CDR3 region reads CASSPGGVTNEKLFF. The DNA reads as follows: TGTGCCAGCAGTCCTGGGGGGGTGACTAATGAAAAACTGTTTTTT.